The clone carrying this T cell receptor (beta chain) has at least ten counts. Its antigen remains unknown. The source of the sample is a study of T cells in Graves' hyperthyroidism and ophthalmopathy. Study results and limitations: A model of 13 V-J features distinguished ophthalmopathy from stable hyperthyroidism.

RNA transcripts provided the source from which TCR beta CDR3 regions were amplified. A set of HTBI primers served as the primers for a first-round RT-PCR of the TCR CDR3. TCRdb processed the multiplex PCR reads anew with MiXCR; each CDR3 protein has one entry. The table shows some 570,000 distinct CDR3 sequences, with over 12% occurring only once. V gave up 5 bases and J gave up 0 bases, with 17 bases separating them. Per germline, CDR1 SGHTA and CDR2 FQGNSA. This CDR3 contains 16 residues. This TCR came from a woman aged 18-29 years with Graves' ophthalmopathy. V and J are TRBV7-2 and TRBJ2-7, with TRBD1 as a possible D gene (6 bases). The specimen sequenced was blood. As DNA, the CDR3 is TGTGCCAGCAGCCTCCCGGCGCAGGGGTCCTCCTACGAGCAGTACTTC. Amino acids: CASSLPAQGSSYEQYF.